This passage covers 12 T cell receptor beta chains from one sample sequenced in a study of beta chain features in type 1 diabetes. The investigators reverse transcribed all of the isolated RNA, so they sequenced expressed TCRB transcripts. TCRdb's table, derived via immunoSEQ multiplex PCR, lists solely in-frame clones and lacks some. The sample carries 450,000 or so clones, more than 9.5% recorded once. What was sequenced was naive CD4+ T cells from blood. Receptors were obtained from a woman aged 18-29 years in good health.

This clone has only a few counts. The same CDR3 can be traced to other DNA sequences in this sample. The chain joins TRBV2 to TRBJ2-2; D uncertain. The CDR3 sequence is 11 residues long. The germline CDR1 and CDR2 sequences are SNHLY and FYNNEI. The V end was cut by 5 bases, the J end by 4 bases, with 2 bases between. CDR3 in amino acids: CASSLTGELFF. CDR3 bases: TGTGCCAGCAGTCTCACCGGGGAGCTGTTTTTT. Looking up the rest from reference TRBV2 and TRBJ2-2 gives the full variable domain: EPEVTQTPSHQVTQMGQEVILRCVPISNHLYFYWYRQILGQKVEFLVSFYNNEISEKSEIFDDQFSVERPDGSNFTLKIRSTKLEDSAMYFCASSLTGELFFGEGSRLTVL.

This clone showed up just a few times. The genes are TRBV7-2 and TRBJ1-2; 7 nucleotides line up with TRBD1. Germline lookup yields CDR1 SGHTA and CDR2 FQGNSA. The V segment lost 1 base and the J segment 4 bases; nucleotides outside the gene matches: 3. CDR3 length: 14 amino acids. The chain's CDR3 is CASSLDRGIYGYTF. The DNA for the CDR3 is TGTGCCAGCAGCTTAGACAGGGGTATCTATGGCTACACCTTC.

Note on this clone: Its ends do not fully match the called genes, so a read error is possible. V gene TRBV28 combines with J gene TRBJ2-6; TRBD1 agrees at 9 bases. There are 13 residues in the CDR3. Germline CDR1 MDHEN, CDR2 SYDVKM. The CDR3 bases are TGTGCCAGCAGCGCACCGGGACAGGGTGGCCTGGCTTTC. As protein: CASSAPGQGGLAF.

This clone has a handful of counts. The V call is TRBV30, the J call TRBJ1-3; a weak D match, TRBD1 (6 bases). The V end lost 4 bases, the J end lost 3 bases, and 19 bases lay between the germline ends. Germline assignment: CDR1 GTSNPN and CDR2 SVGIG (reference sequence). The length of the CDR3 is 16 residues. CDR3 nucleotides: TGTGCCTGGAACAATTTCGGGGGGGCGCATGGAAACACCATATATTTT. It is translated as CAWNNFGGAHGNTIYF.

The table lists this clone with a few counts. The rearrangement uses TRBV19 and TRBJ2-7, with TRBD2 matching over 8 bases. Trimming removed 2 bases from V and 5 bases from J; junction bases left unmatched: 8. This CDR3 has 15 amino acids. The germline V gene has CDR1 LNHDA and CDR2 SQIVND (reference sequence). The CDR3 here is CASSILSSGSNEQYF. The CDR3 bases are TGTGCCAGTAGTATACTCTCGAGCGGGAGCAACGAGCAGTACTTC.

This sequence joins TRBV28 and TRBJ1-4; tentative D call: TRBD1 (6 bases). The CDR3 is 16 residues long. The germline V and J ends were trimmed by 10 bases and 0 bases, with 18 bases remaining between them. Germline V gene lookup returns CDR1 MDHEN and CDR2 SYDVKM. The chain's CDR3 is CATRWGTHATNEKLFF. In DNA form, the CDR3 reads TGTGCCACCCGCTGGGGGACACACGCAACTAATGAAAAACTGTTTTTT.

This chain connects TRBV25-1 to TRBJ2-3; TRBD1 agrees at 7 bases. The germline gives CDR1 MGHDK, CDR2 SYGVNS. V gave up 3 bases and J gave up 4 bases; unmatched junction bases: 4. CDR3 length: 14 residues. DNA for the CDR3: TGTGCCAGCAGTGAGCCGACAGGGCCAGATACGCAGTATTTT. Protein: CASSEPTGPDTQYF.

This chain uses TRBV5-6 with TRBJ1-3; no clear D. V lost 4 bases, J lost 2 bases, and 16 bases lay in between. CDR3 length: 16 amino acids. CDR1 is SGHDT and CDR2 is YYEEEE in the germline V gene. The CDR3 coding sequence is TGTGCCAGCAGCCGCCCTTATACTGGGACTGGAAACACCATATATTTT. It codes for CASSRPYTGTGNTIYF. The full variable domain, its missing parts supplied by reference TRBV5-6 and TRBJ1-3, is DAGVTQSPTHLIKTRGQQVTLRCSPKSGHDTVSWYQQALGQGPQFIFQYYEEEERQRGNFPDRFSGHQFPNYSSELNVNALLLGDSALYLCASSRPYTGTGNTIYFGEGSWLTVV.

This clone was seen a handful of times. This rearrangement joins TRBV5-1 to TRBJ2-3, with D unresolved. V lost 2 bases and J lost 3, with 10 bases in between. The germline CDR1 and CDR2 sequences are SGHRS and YFSETQ. The CDR3 loop spans 14 amino acids. DNA of the CDR3: TGCGCCAGCAGCTTCCTTCAGAGGACAGATACGCAGTATTTT. Its translation: CASSFLQRTDTQYF. Drawing the rest from reference TRBV5-1 and TRBJ2-3, the complete variable domain is KAGVTQTPRYLIKTRGQQVTLSCSPISGHRSVSWYQQTPGQGLQFLFEYFSETQRNKGNFPGRFSGRQFSNSRSEMNVSTLELGDSALYLCASSFLQRTDTQYFGPGTRLTVL.

The V and J genes are TRBV2 and TRBJ1-4, with D tentatively TRBD1 (5 bases). CDR1 and CDR2 (germline): SNHLY, FYNNEI. Between the trimmed V and J ends, which lost 11 bases and 0 bases, there was a span of 25 bases. This CDR3 is built from 18 residues. DNA of the CDR3: TGTGCCTCCCGCGATCCCCAAGATCGAGGGGCAACTAATGAAAAACTGTTTTTT. Residues: CASRDPQDRGATNEKLFF.

The chain joins TRBV10-3 to TRBJ1-1; D perhaps matches TRBD1 (5 bases). The V gene's germline CDR1 is ENHRY and CDR2 SYGVKD. Trimming removed 5 bases at V and 3 bases at J, with 13 bases between. The CDR3 contains 14 residues. In DNA form, the CDR3 reads TGTGCCATCAGTTATGGGGCGAGGGACACTGAAGCTTTCTTT. It encodes CAISYGARDTEAFF.

This clone was seen only a few times. CDR3 region: CASSRRLQSPSGANVLTF. The CDR3 DNA reads as TGTGCCAGCAGCCGGCGGTTGCAGAGCCCCTCTGGGGCCAACGTCCTGACTTTC. This chain uses TRBV2 with TRBJ2-6; D remains unclear. Trimming took off 6 bases at V and 0 bases at J, with 18 bases between the two ends. Germline V gives CDR1 SNHLY, CDR2 FYNNEI. The CDR3 length is 18 residues.